The text below deals with one TCR beta chain. The antigen is unknown. This CDR3 region has 14 residues. The germline V gene has CDR1 SQVTM and CDR2 ANQGSEA. V shed 6 bases, J shed 5 bases, and the junction held 9 bases outside the gene matches. This sample was included in a study of cytomegalovirus exposure and HLA in healthy donors. The study's findings and limits: Donors belonging to an Asian-associated ancestry cluster reportedly showed fewer N-insertions in productive TCRs than the roughly 700-donor mean, according to what a later analysis found. Some V segments, including TRBV6-2 and TRBV6-3, were excluded as indistinguishable.

Amplification used 60 Vbeta primers and 13 Jbeta primers. The protocol was immunoSEQ multiplex PCR, while the TCRdb copy is restricted to in-frame clones and leaves out a portion. The profile shows roughly 100,000 clones, around 73% of them singletons. The sequencing sample was made of PBMCs. The receptor was isolated from a woman between 40 and 50 years old in good health and CMV-seronegative. V is TRBV29-1 and J is TRBJ1-2; 10 bases align to TRBD1. CDR3 nucleotide sequence: TGCAGCGTCCAGGGGGGGACAGGGGAATATGGCTACACCTTC. The encoded protein is CSVQGGTGEYGYTF.